Shown below are 25 T cell receptor beta chains from a single sample sequenced in a study of radiation and T cells in renal cell carcinoma. Described time point: baseline pretreatment blood. Described treatment: 15 Gy SBRT to primary tumor, nephrectomy 4 weeks later. The data were produced by immunoSEQ multiplex PCR, yet TCRdb's version contains in-frame clones alone and is incomplete. The sample has about 50,000 clones, 65% to 90% seen once; the top ten hold about 31%. Sample: blood, taken from a patient whose treatment included radiotherapy and nephrectomy. These receptors came from a woman between 70 and 85 years old with renal cell carcinoma.

The chain uses TRBV19 and TRBJ2-7, with D maybe TRBD2 (6 bases). Trimming shortened V by 5 bases and J by 12 bases, and 17 bases separated the two germline ends. The length of the CDR3 is 12 residues. Per germline, CDR1 LNHDA and CDR2 SQIVND (reference sequence). CDR3 nucleotides: TGTGCCAGTAGTGCCCCGGGACTCACGAGGTACTTC. Amino acid sequence: CASSAPGLTRYF. The full variable domain, its missing parts supplied by reference TRBV19 and TRBJ2-7, is DGGITQSPKYLFRKEGQNVTLSCEQNLNHDAMYWYRQDPGQGLRLIYYSQIVNDFQKGDIAEGYSVSREKKESFPLTVTSAQKNPTAFYLCASSAPGLTRYFGPGTRLTVT.

The chain's CDR3 is CASSLGASVYDNEQFF. The CDR3 DNA is TGTGCCAGCAGCTTAGGGGCTAGCGTATATGACAATGAGCAGTTCTTC. The rearrangement links TRBV7-8 to TRBJ2-1, with D perhaps TRBD2 (6 bases). CDR3 length: 16 amino acids. V dropped 1 base and J dropped 5 bases, with 15 bases sitting between them. Germline values: CDR1 SGHVS, CDR2 FQNEAQ.

V gene TRBV18 combines with J gene TRBJ2-1; TRBD1 is a possible D gene (5 bases). CDR3 size: 14 residues. The germline gives CDR1 KGHSH, CDR2 LQKENI. Between the trimmed V and J ends, which lost 6 bases and 4 bases, there was a span of 13 bases. This chain's CDR3 is CASSPQDTYNEQFF. As DNA, the CDR3 is TGTGCCAGCTCCCCTCAGGACACTTACAATGAGCAGTTCTTC.

The V and J genes are TRBV7-9 and TRBJ2-1; no clear D gene. Between the trimmed V and J ends, which lost 1 base and 3 bases, there was a span of 10 bases. The CDR3 spans 15 residues. Germline V gene data show CDR1 as SEHNR and CDR2 as FQNEAQ (reference sequence). The CDR3 spells CASSLGSGNYNEQFF. The CDR3 region has the DNA TGTGCCAGCAGCTTAGGGTCGGGCAACTACAATGAGCAGTTCTTC.

The chain recombines TRBV19 with TRBJ1-5; perhaps TRBD1 as D (6 bases). With 1 base removed from V and 7 bases from J, the gap between germline ends came to 11 bases. Germline CDR1 reads LNHDA; CDR2 reads SQIVND (reference sequence). This CDR3 comprises 14 residues. CDR3 in DNA: TGTGCCAGTAGTATAGGCCAGGGGCCCCAGCCCCAGCATTTT. This sequence encodes CASSIGQGPQPQHF.

This clone occurred once. The chain employs TRBV6-5 and TRBJ1-2; TRBD1 agrees at 7 bases. The CDR3 totals 14 residues. With V trimmed by 6 bases and J by 6 bases, 10 bases remained unmatched. Germline CDR1 reads MNHEY; CDR2 reads SVGAGI. CDR3 residues: CASSRQGGSDGYTF. DNA for the CDR3: TGTGCCAGCAGCCGACAGGGAGGCTCTGATGGCTACACCTTC.

This sequence joins TRBV4-2 and TRBJ2-3; D ambiguous. The V and J ends lost 4 bases and 2 bases respectively, with 10 bases between them. The CDR3 runs 14 residues. The V gene's germline CDR1 is LGHNA and CDR2 YNFKEQ. CDR3 nucleotide sequence: TGTGCCAGCAGCCGTGAACAGTACACAGATACGCAGTATTTT. As protein: CASSREQYTDTQYF.

V and J are TRBV7-8 and TRBJ1-1; D gene uncertain. Trimming removed 1 base from V and 1 base from J, with 7 bases in between. The CDR3 is 14 residues long. The germline V gene encodes CDR1 SGHVS and CDR2 FQNEAQ. The CDR3 sequence: CASSLVAGNTEAFF. As DNA, the CDR3 is TGTGCCAGCAGCTTAGTCGCGGGGAACACTGAAGCTTTCTTT.

This clone has only one observation. The CDR3 DNA reads TGCGCCAGCAGCGCGGGCGGGTCTTATCGGGCTGAAGCTTTCTTT. This gives the protein CASSAGGSYRAEAFF. The V call is TRBV5-1, the J call TRBJ1-1; D is undetermined. CDR1 and CDR2 from the germline V gene are SGHRS and YFSETQ. This CDR3 has 15 residues. Trimming pared 4 bases from V and 6 bases from J, leaving 19 bases between.

The chain joins TRBV18 to TRBJ2-2; 7 bases map to TRBD2. Trimming at V came to 3 bases and at J to 0 bases, leaving 7 bases not matched to a gene. Germline V gives CDR1 KGHSH, CDR2 LQKENI. This CDR3 is built from 17 residues. CDR3 residues: CASSPLRGGANTGELFF. CDR3 DNA sequence: TGTGCCAGCTCACCCCTCCGCGGGGGTGCGAACACCGGGGAGCTGTTTTTT.

This CDR3 is CASSSTGLYGYTF. CDR3 nucleotides: TGTGCCAGCAGCTCGACAGGTCTCTATGGCTACACCTTC. The genes are TRBV5-5 and TRBJ1-2, with D maybe TRBD1 (6 bases). The CDR3 length is 13 residues. V dropped 3 bases and J dropped 4 bases, with 10 bases sitting between them. Germline V gene data show CDR1 as SGHKS and CDR2 as YYEKEE (reference sequence).

The chain recombines TRBV29-1 with TRBJ1-2; perhaps TRBD1 as D (5 bases). Trimming left V 0 bases short and J 6 bases short, with 17 bases between. The CDR3 runs to 15 residues. Germline V CDR1 and CDR2: SQVTM, ANQGSEA. Here the CDR3 DNA reads TGCAGCGTTGAAGATCGGAGGGGCTTGGATCATGGCTACACCTTC. The encoded protein is CSVEDRRGLDHGYTF.

This sequence joins TRBV28 and TRBJ2-7; D is ambiguous. The V end was cut by 8 bases, the J end by 4 bases, with 9 bases between. Germline CDR1 is MDHEN and CDR2 is SYDVKM. The CDR3 is 11 residues long. CDR3 in amino acids: CASARSYEQYF. The CDR3, as DNA: TGTGCCAGCGCCAGATCATACGAGCAGTACTTC.

V usage is TRBV7-9 and J usage is TRBJ2-2, with 8 bases identical to TRBD1. This CDR3 has 14 amino acids. CDR1 and CDR2 from the germline V gene are SEHNR and FQNEAQ (reference sequence). Unmatched junction bases numbered 4, after V lost 6 bases and J lost 4 bases. CDR3 loop: CASRGQGGTGELFF. In DNA, the CDR3 is TGTGCCAGCAGAGGACAGGGAGGCACCGGGGAGCTGTTTTTT.

The chain has TRBV6-1 and TRBJ1-5; 8 bases line up with TRBD1. Trimming cost V 4 bases and J 2 bases; bases outside gene matches: 1. Germline lookup yields CDR1 MNHNS and CDR2 SASEGT. The CDR3 covers 14 residues. DNA for the CDR3: TGTGCCAGCAGTGCGACAGGGGGCAATCAGCCCCAGCATTTT. Amino acid sequence: CASSATGGNQPQHF.

The chain combines TRBV2 with TRBJ2-2; 10 bases match TRBD1. The J segment lost 6 bases and the V segment lost 6 bases, leaving 4 bases of the junction unmatched. Germline values: CDR1 SNHLY, CDR2 FYNNEI. The CDR3 totals 14 residues. The CDR3 region is CASRGTGEPGELFF. CDR3 nucleotides: TGTGCCAGCAGAGGGACAGGGGAGCCCGGGGAGCTGTTTTTT.

Only a few counts were recorded for this clone. The rearrangement joins TRBV4-2 to TRBJ1-4; no clear D. V lost 0 bases and J 12 bases, leaving 14 bases between the germline ends. This CDR3 contains 14 residues. Germline lookup yields CDR1 LGHNA and CDR2 YNFKEQ. In DNA, the CDR3 is TGTGCCAGCAGCCAAGATTCGGGGATGAGGGAACTGTTTTTT. This translates into CASSQDSGMRELFF.

The rearrangement links TRBV15 to TRBJ2-5; no clear D gene. V was clipped by 0 bases and J by 7 bases, with 9 bases between them. Germline V gives CDR1 LNHNV, CDR2 YYDKDF (reference sequence). This CDR3 contains 13 residues. This chain's CDR3 is CATSRDPSTTQYF. CDR3 DNA sequence: TGTGCCACCAGCAGAGATCCCTCAACGACCCAGTACTTC.

The V gene is TRBV7-6, the J gene TRBJ1-1; D ambiguous. Trimming removed 5 bases at V and 0 bases at J, with 7 bases between. The V gene's germline CDR1 is SGHVS and CDR2 FNYEAQ. CDR3 size: 13 residues. DNA of the CDR3: TGTGCCAGCAGCGCTGACTTGAACACTGAAGCTTTCTTT. The encoded protein is CASSADLNTEAFF.

The chain has TRBV5-4 and TRBJ2-3, with 7 bases that match TRBD1. Germline loops: CDR1 SGHNT, CDR2 YYREEE (reference sequence). This CDR3 comprises 15 residues. The V segment lost 1 base and the J segment 6 bases; nucleotides outside the gene matches: 8. Here the CDR3 reads CASSLSRGRSDTQYF. The CDR3 nucleotides read TGTGCCAGCAGCTTGAGCAGGGGGAGATCTGATACGCAGTATTTT.

The chain recombines TRBV5-4 with TRBJ2-3, with 7 bases fitting TRBD2. Germline V gives CDR1 SGHNT, CDR2 YYREEE (reference sequence). Trimming took 1 base from V and 3 from J; bases not matched to a gene: 5. CDR3 length: 15 amino acids. CDR3 in DNA: TGTGCCAGCAGCTTGCGGGCTAGCGGAACAGATACGCAGTATTTT. Translating gives CASSLRASGTDTQYF.

The rearrangement joins TRBV10-3 to TRBJ2-7; 8 positions match TRBD2. CDR1 and CDR2 from the germline V gene are ENHRY and SYGVKD. Germline trimming cut 6 bases from V and 3 bases from J; bases unmatched to any gene: 10. The CDR3 loop spans 15 amino acids. CDR3 region: CAISQPGLVSYEQYF. The CDR3, as DNA: TGTGCCATCAGCCAGCCGGGACTAGTCAGCTACGAGCAGTACTTC.

This sequence joins TRBV7-9 and TRBJ2-1; TRBD2 matches at 11 bases. Germline V CDR1 and CDR2: SEHNR, FQNEAQ (reference sequence). This CDR3 contains 16 residues. The trim removed 5 bases at V and 9 bases at J, leaving 12 bases unmatched. For the CDR3, the DNA is TGTGCCAGCAGCCCTTTGTTAGCGGGAGGGCCAAGTGAGCAGTTCTTC. This encodes CASSPLLAGGPSEQFF.

By frequency in the sample, this clone is large (0.1 to 1%). This rearrangement joins TRBV5-5 to TRBJ2-7; 11 bases fit TRBD2. The CDR3 consists of 16 residues. Germline V lookup: CDR1 SGHKS, CDR2 YYEKEE (reference sequence). After removal of 1 base from V and 3 bases from J, the junction contained 6 bases not matched to a gene. CDR3 sequence: CASSLLLAGANYEQYF. The CDR3, as DNA: TGTGCCAGCAGCTTGTTACTAGCGGGGGCCAACTACGAGCAGTACTTC.

The chain carries TRBV7-9 and TRBJ1-4, with TRBD1 as a possible D gene (6 bases). The CDR3 runs 14 residues. Deletions cut 5 bases from V and 7 bases from J, with 14 bases between. Germline V gene data show CDR1 as SEHNR and CDR2 as FQNEAQ (reference sequence). CDR3: CASSDRRGGEKLFF. In nucleotides, the CDR3 is TGTGCCAGCAGCGACAGGCGAGGGGGTGAAAAACTGTTTTTT.